This TCR beta chain comes out of a study of blood T cell repertoires in COVID-19. Study-wide context: Material from acute and convalescent COVID-19 was sourced from the United States, Italy and Spain. T cells, B-cell-depleted T cells, or PBMCs supplied cDNA or gDNA.

Authors' data handling: The authors estimated nucleated cell counts from reference gene primer amplification. The assay was immunoSEQ multiplex PCR, and TCRdb's table has in-frame clones only and misses some. The DNA gave D and trimming, while V, J and clone size come from that table. The sample holds roughly 250,000 clones, around 80% seen once. This clone was seen a few times. Germline CDR1 is MDHEN and CDR2 is SYDVKM. V trimming: 9 bases; J trimming: 6 bases; junction bases outside the gene matches: 9. CDR3 length: 14 residues. This sequence was found in a woman between 40 and 50 years old with active or convalescent COVID-19. The V and J genes are TRBV28 and TRBJ1-5, with 9 bases matching TRBD1. Sequenced: peripheral blood. The CDR3 sequence is CASLEGDRVQPQHF. The CDR3 DNA reads TGTGCCAGTCTAGAAGGGGACAGGGTTCAGCCCCAGCATTTT.